This T cell receptor (beta chain) is drawn from a study of shared clonotypes between healthy human individuals. Notes on the study in general: Compared with memory subsets, naive subsets generally had larger estimated richness. Sharing across four donors was highest in naive CD4 (around 5%) and lowest in memory CD8 (around 0.4%).

Profiling relied on immunoSEQ multiplex PCR, and the TCRdb table lists in-frame clones only, not all of them. This repertoire shows approximately 980,000 clones, more than 75% found once; its top ten account for approximately 1.5%. Notes on this clone: What it binds is unknown.

Healthy HIV-negative adults with no recent acute infections or vaccinations were recruited as donors. The receptor comes from a man aged 18 to 29 in good health. Material: memory CD4+ T cells sorted from blood. The subset was: CD45RA-negative fraction.

CDR3 DNA sequence: TGTGCCAGTCACTCAACGGGCCCCAAGGGGCCCCAGCATTTT. This encodes CASHSTGPKGPQHF. V and J are TRBV19 and TRBJ1-5; no clear D. Germline assignment: CDR1 LNHDA and CDR2 SQIVND (reference sequence). Trimming took 8 bases from V and 9 from J, leaving 20 bases between them. The CDR3 spans 14 residues.